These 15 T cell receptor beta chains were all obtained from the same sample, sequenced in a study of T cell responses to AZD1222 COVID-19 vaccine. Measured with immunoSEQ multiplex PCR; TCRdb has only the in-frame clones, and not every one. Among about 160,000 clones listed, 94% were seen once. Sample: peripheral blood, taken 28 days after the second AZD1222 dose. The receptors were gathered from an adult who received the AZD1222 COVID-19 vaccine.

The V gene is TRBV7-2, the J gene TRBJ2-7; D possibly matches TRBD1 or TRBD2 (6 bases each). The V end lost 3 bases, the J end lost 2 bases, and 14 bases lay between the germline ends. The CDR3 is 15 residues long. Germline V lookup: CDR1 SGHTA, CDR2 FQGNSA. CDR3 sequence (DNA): TGTGCCAGCAGCTTTGGTTTGGGGGGCACCTACGAGCAGTACTTC. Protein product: CASSFGLGGTYEQYF.

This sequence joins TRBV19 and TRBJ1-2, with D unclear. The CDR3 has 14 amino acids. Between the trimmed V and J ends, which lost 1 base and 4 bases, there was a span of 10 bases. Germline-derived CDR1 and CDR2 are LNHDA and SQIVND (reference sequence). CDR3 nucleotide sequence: TGTGCCAGTAGTATAGGTCCAGTCAGCTATGGCTACACCTTC. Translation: CASSIGPVSYGYTF.

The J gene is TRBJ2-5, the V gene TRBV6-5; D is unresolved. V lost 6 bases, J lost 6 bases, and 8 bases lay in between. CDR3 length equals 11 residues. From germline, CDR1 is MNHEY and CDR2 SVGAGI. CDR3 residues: CASRGVQTQYF. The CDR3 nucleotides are TGTGCCAGCAGAGGAGTCCAGACCCAGTACTTC.

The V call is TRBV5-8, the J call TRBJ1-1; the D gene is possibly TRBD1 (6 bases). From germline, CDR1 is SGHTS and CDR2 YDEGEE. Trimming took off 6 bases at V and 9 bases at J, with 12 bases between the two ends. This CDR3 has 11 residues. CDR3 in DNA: TGTGCCAGCACCTGGACAGAGAAAGCTTTCTTT. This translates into CASTWTEKAFF.

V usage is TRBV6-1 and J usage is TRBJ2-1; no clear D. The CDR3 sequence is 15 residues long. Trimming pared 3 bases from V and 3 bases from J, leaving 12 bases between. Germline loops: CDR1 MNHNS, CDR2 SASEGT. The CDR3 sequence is CASSENFARYNEQFF. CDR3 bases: TGTGCCAGCAGTGAGAATTTTGCGCGCTACAATGAGCAGTTCTTC.

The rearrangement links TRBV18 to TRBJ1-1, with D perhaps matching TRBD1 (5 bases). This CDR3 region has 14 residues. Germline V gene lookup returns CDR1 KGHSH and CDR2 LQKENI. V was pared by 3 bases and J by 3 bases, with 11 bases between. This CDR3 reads CASSPWGSHTEAFF. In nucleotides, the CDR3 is TGTGCCAGCTCACCCTGGGGGAGCCACACTGAAGCTTTCTTT.

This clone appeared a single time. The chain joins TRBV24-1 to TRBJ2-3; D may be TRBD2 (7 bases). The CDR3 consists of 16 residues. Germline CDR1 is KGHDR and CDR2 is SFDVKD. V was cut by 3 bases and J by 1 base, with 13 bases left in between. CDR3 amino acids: CATSDRGTTRTDTQYF. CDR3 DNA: TGTGCCACCAGTGATAGGGGGACTACTCGCACAGATACGCAGTATTTT.

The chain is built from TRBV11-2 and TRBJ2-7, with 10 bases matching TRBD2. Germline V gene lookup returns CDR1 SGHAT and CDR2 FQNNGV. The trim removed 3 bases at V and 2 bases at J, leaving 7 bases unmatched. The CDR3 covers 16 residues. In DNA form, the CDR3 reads TGTGCCAGCAGCTTCGGACTAGCGGAGAACCCCTACGAGCAGTACTTC. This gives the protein CASSFGLAENPYEQYF. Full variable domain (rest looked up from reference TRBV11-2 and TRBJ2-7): EAGVAQSPRYKIIEKRQSVAFWCNPISGHATLYWYQQILGQGPKLLIQFQNNGVVDDSQLPKDRFSAERLKGVDSTLKIQPAKLEDSAVYLCASSFGLAENPYEQYFGPGTRLTVT.

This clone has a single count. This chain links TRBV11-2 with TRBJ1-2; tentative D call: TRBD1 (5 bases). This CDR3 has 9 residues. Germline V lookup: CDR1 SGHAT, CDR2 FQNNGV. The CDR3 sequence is CAAGQGYTF. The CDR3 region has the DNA TGTGCAGCAGGGCAAGGCTACACCTTC.

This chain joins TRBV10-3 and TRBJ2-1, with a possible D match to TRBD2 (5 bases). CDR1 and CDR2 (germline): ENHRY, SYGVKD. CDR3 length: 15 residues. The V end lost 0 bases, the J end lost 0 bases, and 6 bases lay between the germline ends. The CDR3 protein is CAISESSGSYNEQFF. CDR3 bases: TGTGCCATCAGTGAGTCGAGCGGCTCCTACAATGAGCAGTTCTTC.

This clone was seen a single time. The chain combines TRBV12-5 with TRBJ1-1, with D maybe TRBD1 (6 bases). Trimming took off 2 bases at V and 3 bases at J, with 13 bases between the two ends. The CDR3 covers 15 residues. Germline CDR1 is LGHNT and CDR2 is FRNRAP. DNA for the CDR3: TGTGCTAGTGGTTTGCCCCGCGCAGGGGACACTGAAGCTTTCTTT. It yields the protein CASGLPRAGDTEAFF.

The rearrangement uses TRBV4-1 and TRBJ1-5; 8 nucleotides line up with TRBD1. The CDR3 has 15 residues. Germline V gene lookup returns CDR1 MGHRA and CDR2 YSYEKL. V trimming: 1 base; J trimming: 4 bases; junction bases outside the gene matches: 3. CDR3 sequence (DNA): TGCGCCAGCAGCCAAGCAGGACAGGGTAATCAGCCCCAGCATTTT. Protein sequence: CASSQAGQGNQPQHF.

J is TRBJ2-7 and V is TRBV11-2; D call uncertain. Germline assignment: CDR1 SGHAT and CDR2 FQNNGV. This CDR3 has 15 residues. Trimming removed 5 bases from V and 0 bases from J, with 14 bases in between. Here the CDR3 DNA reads TGTGCCAGCAGCCCACCCGGGTGGGTCTCCTACGAGCAGTACTTC. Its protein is CASSPPGWVSYEQYF.

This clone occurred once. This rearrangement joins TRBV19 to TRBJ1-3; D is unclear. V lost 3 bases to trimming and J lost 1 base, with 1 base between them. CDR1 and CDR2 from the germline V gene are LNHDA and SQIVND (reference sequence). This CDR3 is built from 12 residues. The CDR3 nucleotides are TGTGCCAGTAGTATTTCTGGAAACACCATATATTTT. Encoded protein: CASSISGNTIYF.

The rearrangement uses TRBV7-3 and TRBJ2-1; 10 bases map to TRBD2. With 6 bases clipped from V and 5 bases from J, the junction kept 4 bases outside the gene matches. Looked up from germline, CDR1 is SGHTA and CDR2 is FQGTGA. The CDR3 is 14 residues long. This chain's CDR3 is CASSTSGANNEQFF. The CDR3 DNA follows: TGTGCCAGCAGTACTAGCGGGGCAAACAATGAGCAGTTCTTC.